This T cell receptor (beta chain) was obtained from a study of chemoradiotherapy in HPV16-positive cancers. Repertoires were generated with immunoSEQ multiplex PCR, while TCRdb's copy carries only in-frame clones and drops some. The sample yields 2,000 or so clones, more than 75% seen once. V shed 4 bases and J shed 2 bases, with 13 bases lying between them. The CDR3 length is 15 residues. CDR1 and CDR2 (germline): SGHKS, YYEKEE (reference sequence). The chain links TRBV5-5 to TRBJ1-3; TRBD1 is a possible D gene (6 bases). The sequencing here drew on tumor tissue, taken from a patient who underwent chemoradiotherapy. The sequence was obtained from a human donor with HPV-associated anogenital cancer. The CDR3 coding sequence is TGTGCCAGCAGCACCCTTTCAGGGGCTGGAAACACCATATATTTT. Translation gives CASSTLSGAGNTIYF.